This is a list of T cell receptor beta chains from one sample in a study of post-analysis software for immune sequencing data. Each CDR3 protein is one row after TCRdb ran MiXCR on the PCR reads. Counted here are 750,000 to 950,000 distinct CDR3 sequences, approximately 57% occurring once; the ten biggest clones make up approximately 4.5%. Sample: blood. Receptor source: a girl between 10 and 17 years old with multiple sclerosis. Each CDR3 is given with its conserved first and last residue. The order of the fields is J gene, D gene, clone size, V gene, CDR3 protein, CDR3 DNA. D genes are given only for firm matches. Clone size, where shown, is once, few, many, or a class for clones that have expanded.

>TRBJ2-5|.|few|TRBV10-3
CAISESRQGGLETQYF
TGTGCCATCAGTGAGTCGAGACAGGGAGGGTTAGAGACCCAGTACTTC
>TRBJ2-3|.|.|TRBV12-5
CASGSPDRGGVDTQYF
TGTGCTAGTGGTTCCCCTGATAGGGGGGGCGTAGATACGCAGTATTTT
>TRBJ2-1|TRBD2|.|TRBV11-2
CASSSRSSGGASHEQFF
TGTGCCAGCAGCTCAAGGTCTAGCGGGGGGGCATCACATGAGCAGTTCTTC
>TRBJ2-7|TRBD2|.|TRBV7-9
CASSPGGIETQDF
TGTGCCAGCAGCCCCGGGGGGATAGAGACCCAGGACTTC
>TRBJ2-7|.|few|TRBV5-1
CASSLSPDHEQYF
TGCGCCAGCAGCTTGTCGCCGGACCACGAGCAGTACTTC
>TRBJ2-1|TRBD2|.|TRBV6-6
CASSYLSSGAGDEQFF
TGTGCCAGCAGTTACCTATCTAGCGGCGCGGGGGATGAGCAGTTCTTC
>TRBJ2-5|.|.|TRBV20-1
CSADYRDVKTQYF
TGCAGTGCTGATTACAGGGACGTAAAGACCCAGTACTTC
>TRBJ2-5|.|.|TRBV7-9
CASSLLSAQETQYF
TGTGCCAGCAGCCTGTTGTCGGCCCAAGAGACCCAGTACTTC
>TRBJ1-1|TRBD1|.|TRBV27
CASSTLDRANTEAFF
TGTGCCAGCAGTACGCTTGACAGGGCAAACACTGAAGCTTTCTTT
>TRBJ2-1|.|.|TRBV5-1
CASSLQSGSRNEQFF
TGCGCCAGCAGCCTCCAAAGTGGGTCTAGGAATGAGCAGTTCTTC
>TRBJ2-7|.|.|TRBV27
CASSPYRGSSGREQYF
TGTGCCAGCAGCCCTTATAGGGGGAGTTCGGGACGCGAGCAGTACTTC
>TRBJ2-7|.|.|TRBV29-1
CSVEGRPSYEQYF
TGCAGCGTTGAGGGCAGGCCAAGCTACGAGCAGTACTTC
>TRBJ2-7|TRBD1|many|TRBV7-8
CASSSTRQGPYEQYF
TGTGCCAGCAGCTCAACCCGACAGGGACCCTACGAGCAGTACTTC
>TRBJ2-5|.|.|TRBV29-1
CSARSGPQETQYF
TGCAGCGCGCGCTCAGGGCCCCAAGAGACCCAGTACTTC
>TRBJ2-7|.|.|TRBV7-3
CASSLSASSEQYF
TGTGCCAGCAGCTTAAGTGCCAGCTCCGAGCAGTACTTC
>TRBJ2-7|.|.|TRBV12-3/TRBV12-4
CASRPGPAYEQYF
TGTGCCAGCAGGCCGGGACCCGCCTACGAGCAGTACTTC
>TRBJ2-3|.|.|TRBV9
CASSSDAATDTQYF
TGTGCCAGCAGCTCGGACGCAGCCACAGATACGCAGTATTTT
>TRBJ2-1|.|once|TRBV5-1
CASSFRLPGEEQFF
TGCGCCAGCAGCTTTAGACTCCCCGGCGAAGAGCAGTTCTTC
>TRBJ1-5|.|.|TRBV29-1
CSVTTEYTNQPQHF
TGCAGCGTTACGACAGAGTACACCAATCAGCCCCAGCATTTT
>TRBJ2-1|TRBD2|.|TRBV7-9
CASSPTSGLAGNRNEQFF
TGTGCCAGCAGCCCAACTTCGGGACTAGCGGGAAATAGAAATGAGCAGTTCTTC
>TRBJ2-1|.|few|TRBV5-1
CASARLDSYNEQFF
TGCGCCAGCGCCAGATTAGACTCCTACAATGAGCAGTTCTTC
>TRBJ2-5|.|once|TRBV7-8
CASSFITYQETQYF
TGTGCCAGCAGCTTCATTACGTACCAAGAGACCCAGTACTTC
>TRBJ2-5|.|.|TRBV4-1
CASSLVDIPAGETQYF
TGCGCCAGCAGCCTTGTGGACATCCCCGCGGGAGAGACCCAGTACTTC
>TRBJ2-1|TRBD2|.|TRBV20-1
CSARDRRGLQASISYNEQFF
TGCAGTGCTAGAGACCGCCGGGGACTACAAGCTTCCATCTCCTACAATGAGCAGTTCTTC
>TRBJ2-1|TRBD1|.|TRBV20-1
CSARVRTGYNEQFF
TGCAGTGCTAGAGTGCGGACAGGGTACAATGAGCAGTTCTTC
>TRBJ1-4|.|.|TRBV12-5
CASGLDFQGRANEKLFF
TGTGCTAGTGGTTTGGACTTCCAGGGGAGGGCTAATGAAAAACTGTTTTTT
>TRBJ1-2|.|.|TRBV29-1
CSVEDPALKGYGYTF
TGCAGCGTTGAAGACCCTGCTTTGAAAGGGTATGGCTACACCTTC
>TRBJ2-7|.|few|TRBV5-1
CASSFGVWSGEQYF
TGCGCCAGCAGCTTCGGGGTATGGTCTGGCGAGCAGTACTTC
>TRBJ2-7|.|.|TRBV5-1
CASSLAVGGYEQYF
TGCGCCAGCAGCTTGGCCGTTGGGGGATACGAGCAGTACTTC
>TRBJ2-1|TRBD2|few|TRBV7-8
CASSLNPGLHNEQFF
TGTGCCAGCAGCCTAAATCCGGGACTACACAATGAGCAGTTCTTC
>TRBJ1-2|TRBD1|few|TRBV20-1
CSAGRQGASYGYTF
TGCAGTGCTGGCCGACAGGGTGCATCCTATGGCTACACCTTC
>TRBJ2-3|.|.|TRBV9
CASSVARTWEDTQYF
TGTGCCAGCAGCGTAGCTAGGACCTGGGAAGATACGCAGTATTTT
>TRBJ2-3|TRBD1|.|TRBV6-5
CASRSRDRGLGTQYF
TGTGCCAGCAGGAGCCGGGACAGGGGACTGGGAACGCAGTATTTT
>TRBJ2-3|.|.|TRBV12-3/TRBV12-4
CASSLIRPGGDTQYF
TGTGCCAGCAGTTTAATTCGGCCTGGGGGGGATACGCAGTATTTT
>TRBJ2-1|TRBD2|.|TRBV10-3
CAISAGLHGAEQFF
TGTGCCATCAGTGCGGGACTACACGGCGCTGAGCAGTTCTTC
>TRBJ1-2|.|.|TRBV7-6
CASSSSLREVGGYTF
TGTGCCAGCAGCTCATCGCTGCGGGAAGTAGGTGGCTACACCTTC
>TRBJ1-1|.|.|TRBV5-1
CASRTEGMNTEAFF
TGCGCCAGCAGGACCGAGGGCATGAACACTGAAGCTTTCTTT
>TRBJ2-3|.|.|TRBV7-8
CASSLARPGSLADTQYF
TGTGCCAGCAGCTTAGCGCGGCCGGGCTCTCTAGCAGATACGCAGTATTTT
>TRBJ2-6|.|.|TRBV6-2/TRBV6-3
CASTSDSSGANVLTF
TGTGCCAGCACCTCAGACAGCTCTGGGGCCAACGTCCTGACTTTC
>TRBJ2-1|TRBD2|.|TRBV20-1
CSASRGLASDEQFF
TGCAGTGCTAGCAGGGGACTAGCTTCTGATGAGCAGTTCTTC
>TRBJ2-1|TRBD2|.|TRBV7-3
CASSIISGGSSYNEQFF
TGTGCCAGCAGCATCATTAGCGGGGGGAGCTCCTACAATGAGCAGTTCTTC
>TRBJ2-7|TRBD2|.|TRBV7-9
CASSTRREGQGGPEQYF
TGTGCCAGCAGCACCCGACGGGAGGGCCAAGGCGGACCCGAGCAGTACTTC
>TRBJ2-7|.|.|TRBV4-1
CASRRVGGDYEQYF
TGCGCCAGCAGGAGGGTGGGGGGAGACTACGAGCAGTACTTC
>TRBJ2-3|TRBD2|.|TRBV20-1
CSAGELSGSTDTQYF
TGCAGTGCTGGAGAGCTAAGCGGGAGTACAGATACGCAGTATTTT
>TRBJ2-1|.|.|TRBV6-5
CASSYAQGGPYNEQFF
TGTGCCAGCAGTTACGCGCAAGGGGGGCCCTACAATGAGCAGTTCTTC
>TRBJ1-5|.|few|TRBV10-3
CAIGEFNQPQHF
TGTGCCATAGGAGAATTCAATCAGCCCCAGCATTTT
>TRBJ2-1|.|few|TRBV5-1
CASSLERASEQFF
TGCGCCAGCAGCTTGGAGCGGGCCTCTGAGCAGTTCTTC
>TRBJ2-3|.|few|TRBV3-1
CASHHMGTGTQYF
TGTGCCAGCCACCACATGGGGACGGGTACGCAGTATTTT
>TRBJ2-3|TRBD2|.|TRBV7-9
CASSFEAGGADTQYF
TGTGCCAGCAGTTTCGAAGCGGGAGGCGCAGATACGCAGTATTTT
>TRBJ2-1|TRBD2|few|TRBV12-3/TRBV12-4
CASSVVPTSESSYNEQFF
TGTGCCAGCAGTGTAGTCCCTACTAGCGAAAGCTCCTACAATGAGCAGTTCTTC
>TRBJ2-3|.|.|TRBV5-1
CASSSGQPPSTDTQYF
TGCGCCAGCAGCTCCGGACAGCCACCTAGCACAGATACGCAGTATTTT